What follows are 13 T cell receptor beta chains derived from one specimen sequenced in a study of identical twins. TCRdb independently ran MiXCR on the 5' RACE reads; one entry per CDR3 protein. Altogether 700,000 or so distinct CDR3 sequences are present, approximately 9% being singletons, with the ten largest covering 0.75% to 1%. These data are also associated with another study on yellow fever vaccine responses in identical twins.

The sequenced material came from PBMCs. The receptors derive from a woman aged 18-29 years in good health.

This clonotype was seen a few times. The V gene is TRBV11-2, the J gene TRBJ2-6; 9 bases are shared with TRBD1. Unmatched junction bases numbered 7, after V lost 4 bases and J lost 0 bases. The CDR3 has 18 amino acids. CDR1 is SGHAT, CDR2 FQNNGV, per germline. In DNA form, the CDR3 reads TGTGCCAGCAGCTCCTATGGGACAGGGTACTCTGGGGCCAACGTCCTGACTTTC. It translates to CASSSYGTGYSGANVLTF.

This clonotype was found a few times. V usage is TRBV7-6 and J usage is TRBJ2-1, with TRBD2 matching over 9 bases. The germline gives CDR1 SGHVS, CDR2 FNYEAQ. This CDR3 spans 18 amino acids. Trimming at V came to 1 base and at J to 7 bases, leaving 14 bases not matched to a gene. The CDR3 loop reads CASSLEPSGGLALNEQFF. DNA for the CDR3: TGTGCCAGCAGCTTAGAACCGAGCGGGGGACTAGCTTTAAATGAGCAGTTCTTC.

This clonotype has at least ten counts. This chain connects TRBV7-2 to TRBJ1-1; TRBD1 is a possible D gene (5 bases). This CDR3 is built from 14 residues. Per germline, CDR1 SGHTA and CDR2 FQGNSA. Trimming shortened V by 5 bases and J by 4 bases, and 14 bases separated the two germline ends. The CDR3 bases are TGTGCCAGCAGCCGGGGCCCAGCGAGCACTGAAGCTTTCTTT. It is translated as CASSRGPASTEAFF.

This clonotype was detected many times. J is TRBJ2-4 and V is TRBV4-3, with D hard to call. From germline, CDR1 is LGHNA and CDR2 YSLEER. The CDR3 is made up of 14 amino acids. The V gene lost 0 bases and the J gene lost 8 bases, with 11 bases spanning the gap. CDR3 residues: CASSQEAPRDIQYF. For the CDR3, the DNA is TGCGCCAGCAGCCAAGAGGCACCCCGGGACATTCAGTACTTC.

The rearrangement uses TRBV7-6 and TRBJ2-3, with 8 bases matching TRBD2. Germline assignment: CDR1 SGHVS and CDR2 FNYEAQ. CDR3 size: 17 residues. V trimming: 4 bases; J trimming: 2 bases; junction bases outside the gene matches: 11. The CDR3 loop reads CASSWGVAGNYTDTQYF. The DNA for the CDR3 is TGTGCCAGCAGCTGGGGGGTAGCGGGAAACTACACAGATACGCAGTATTTT.

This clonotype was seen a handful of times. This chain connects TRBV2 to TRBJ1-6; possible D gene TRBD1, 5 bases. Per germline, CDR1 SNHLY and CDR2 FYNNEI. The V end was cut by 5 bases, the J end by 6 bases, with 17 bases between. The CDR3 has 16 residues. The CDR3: CASSFGWGSGNSPLHF. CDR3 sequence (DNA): TGTGCCAGCAGTTTTGGATGGGGGTCCGGTAATTCACCCCTCCACTTT.

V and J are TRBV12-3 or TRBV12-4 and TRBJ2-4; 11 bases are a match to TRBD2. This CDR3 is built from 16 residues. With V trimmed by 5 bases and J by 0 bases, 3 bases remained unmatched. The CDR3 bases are TGTGCCAGCAGTGTGACTAGCGGGGCAGCCAAAAACATTCAGTACTTC. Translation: CASSVTSGAAKNIQYF.

CDR3: CASISGTAYNEQFF. The CDR3 DNA follows: TGTGCCAGCATTAGTGGGACGGCTTACAATGAGCAGTTCTTC. This chain links TRBV28 with TRBJ2-1, with D perhaps given as TRBD1 or TRBD2 (5 bases each). CDR1 is MDHEN, CDR2 SYDVKM, per germline. This CDR3 comprises 14 residues. Trimming stripped 7 bases from V and 4 bases from J, with 14 bases between.

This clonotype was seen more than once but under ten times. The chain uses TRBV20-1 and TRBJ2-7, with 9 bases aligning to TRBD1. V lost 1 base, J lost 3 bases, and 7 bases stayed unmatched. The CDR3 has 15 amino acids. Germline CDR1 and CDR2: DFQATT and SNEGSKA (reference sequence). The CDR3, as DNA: TGCAGTGCTAGAGTGATGGGACAGGGCGGCTACGAGCAGTACTTC. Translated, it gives CSARVMGQGGYEQYF.

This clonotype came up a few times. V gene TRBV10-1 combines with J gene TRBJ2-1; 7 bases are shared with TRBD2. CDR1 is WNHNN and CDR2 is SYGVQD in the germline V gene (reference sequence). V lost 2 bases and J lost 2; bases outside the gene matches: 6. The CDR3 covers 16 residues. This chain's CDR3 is CASSEGGGRPYNEQFF. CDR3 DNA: TGCGCCAGCAGTGAGGGCGGCGGGAGACCCTACAATGAGCAGTTCTTC.

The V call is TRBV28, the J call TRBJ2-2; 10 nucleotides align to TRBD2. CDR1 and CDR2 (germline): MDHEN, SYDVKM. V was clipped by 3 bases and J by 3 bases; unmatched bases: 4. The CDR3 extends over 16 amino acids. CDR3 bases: TGTGCCAGCAGTTTTACTAGCGGGATCTACACCGGGGAGCTGTTTTTT. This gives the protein CASSFTSGIYTGELFF.

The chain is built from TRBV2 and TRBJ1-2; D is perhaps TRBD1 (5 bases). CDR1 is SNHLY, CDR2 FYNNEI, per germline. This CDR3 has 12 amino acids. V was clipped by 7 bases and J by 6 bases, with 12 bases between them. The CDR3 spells CASIGGADGYTF. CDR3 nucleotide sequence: TGTGCCAGCATTGGAGGGGCGGATGGCTACACCTTC.

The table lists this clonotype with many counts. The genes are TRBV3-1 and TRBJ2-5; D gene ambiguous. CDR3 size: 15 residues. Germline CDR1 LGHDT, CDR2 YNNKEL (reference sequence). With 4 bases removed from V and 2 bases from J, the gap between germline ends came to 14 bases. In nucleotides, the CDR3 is TGTGCCAGCAGCCGTCGGGCCCCCCATCAAGAGACCCAGTACTTC. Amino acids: CASSRRAPHQETQYF.